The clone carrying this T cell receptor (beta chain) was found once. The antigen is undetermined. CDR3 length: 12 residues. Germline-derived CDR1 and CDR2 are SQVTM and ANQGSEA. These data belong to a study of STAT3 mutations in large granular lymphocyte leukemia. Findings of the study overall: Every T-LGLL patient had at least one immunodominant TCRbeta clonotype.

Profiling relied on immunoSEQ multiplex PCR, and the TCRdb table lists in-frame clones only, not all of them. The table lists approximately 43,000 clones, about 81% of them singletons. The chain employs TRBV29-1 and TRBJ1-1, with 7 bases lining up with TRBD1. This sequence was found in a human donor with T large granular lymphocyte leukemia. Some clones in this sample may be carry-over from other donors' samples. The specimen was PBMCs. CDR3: CSARARQGGAFF. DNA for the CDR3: TGCAGTGCCCGGGCCCGACAGGGTGGAGCTTTCTTT.